These T cell receptor beta chains were read from a single sample in a study of chemoradiotherapy in HPV16-positive cancers. This table comes from immunoSEQ multiplex PCR, and its TCRdb copy is limited to in-frame clones, with some not included. Of 5,700 or so clones in the sample, about 69% were seen once. The specimen comprised tumor tissue, sampled from a patient who underwent chemoradiotherapy. The receptors originated from a human donor with HPV-associated anogenital cancer. Both conserved end residues are part of each CDR3. The D gene is left open where the match is weak. Rows may omit the clone size; those that give it use once, few, many or a size class.

J,D,size,V,DNA,CDR3
TRBJ2-1,-,-,TRBV7-6,TGTGCCAGCAGCCCCCCTCCCGGAGGGAACGGCAATGAGCAGTTCTTC,CASSPPPGGNGNEQFF
TRBJ2-7,-,-,TRBV18,TGTGCCAGCTCACTAACAGCGGGGACATACTCCTACGAGCAGTACTTC,CASSLTAGTYSYEQYF
TRBJ2-7,-,few,TRBV28,TGTGCCAGCAGTTTCTGGGCTAGTCGTTCCTACGAGCAGTACTTC,CASSFWASRSYEQYF
TRBJ2-7,TRBD2,-,TRBV27,TGTGCCAGCTCTCGGGCTAGCGGGCACCTCGAGCAGTACTTC,CASSRASGHLEQYF
TRBJ2-3,TRBD1,-,TRBV7-2,TGTGCCAGCAGCTTAGTCCCTCGGGGGACAGGGTTCACAGATACGCAGTATTTT,CASSLVPRGTGFTDTQYF
TRBJ2-3,-,large,TRBV7-3,TGTGCCAGCAGCTTAACGTCGGGGGAATCAGATACGCAGTATTTT,CASSLTSGESDTQYF
TRBJ1-5,TRBD1,-,TRBV6-5,TGTGCCAGCAGTTCCGACGGGACAGCGGATCAGCCCCAGCATTTT,CASSSDGTADQPQHF
TRBJ2-7,TRBD2,-,TRBV7-9,TGTGCCAGCAGCTTAGGAATGACTAGCGGGAGCTACGAGCAGTACTTC,CASSLGMTSGSYEQYF
TRBJ2-3,-,-,TRBV11-3,TGTGCCAGCAGCTTGGGGGACTTGGCAGATACGCAGTATTTT,CASSLGDLADTQYF
TRBJ1-5,-,-,TRBV7-9,TGTGCCAGCAGCTTAGAGGGCGGCCGCAATCAGCCCCAGCATTTT,CASSLEGGRNQPQHF
TRBJ2-3,-,-,TRBV13,TGTGCCAGCAGCCTCGGGGTTAGCACAGATACGCAGTATTTT,CASSLGVSTDTQYF
TRBJ2-3,TRBD2,-,TRBV7-9,TGTGCCAGCAGCTTAGTGCAGGGAGGGACAGATACGCAGTATTTT,CASSLVQGGTDTQYF
TRBJ1-6,TRBD1,-,TRBV7-8,TGTGCCAGCAGCTTAGTAGGAGGGGGCCCCTATAATTCACCCCTCCACTTT,CASSLVGGGPYNSPLHF
TRBJ2-5,-,-,TRBV5-4,TGTGCCAGCAGCAAAGAGCCTAATCCCCAAGAGACCCAGTACTTC,CASSKEPNPQETQYF
TRBJ2-1,-,-,TRBV7-2,TGTGCCAGCAGCGCAAATTACAATGAGCAGTTCTTC,CASSANYNEQFF
TRBJ2-5,TRBD1,-,TRBV30,TGTGCCTGGAGTGTCAACACAGGGGGTAGGGAGCAGTACTTC,CAWSVNTGGREQYF
TRBJ1-2,-,-,TRBV15,TGTGCCACCAGCACAGGGACTAACTATGGCTACACCTTC,CATSTGTNYGYTF
TRBJ1-2,-,-,TRBV19,TGTGCCAGTAGCCCCTGGGAGGGCGTCGTTTTTGGCTACACCTTC,CASSPWEGVVFGYTF
TRBJ1-1,-,-,TRBV6-5,TGTGCCAGCACCCATCCGGCGGGACGAGAAGCTTTCTTT,CASTHPAGREAFF